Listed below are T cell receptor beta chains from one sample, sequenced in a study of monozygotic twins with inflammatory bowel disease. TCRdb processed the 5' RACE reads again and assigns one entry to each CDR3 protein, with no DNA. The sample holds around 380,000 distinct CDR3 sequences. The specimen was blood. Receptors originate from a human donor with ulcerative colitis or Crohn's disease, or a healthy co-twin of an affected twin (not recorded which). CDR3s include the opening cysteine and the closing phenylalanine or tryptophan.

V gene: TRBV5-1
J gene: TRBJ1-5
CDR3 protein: CASSLEGVEGQPQHF

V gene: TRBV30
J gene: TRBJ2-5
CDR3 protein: CAWSEPETQYF

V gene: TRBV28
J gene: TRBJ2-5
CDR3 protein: CASSQGTQETQYF

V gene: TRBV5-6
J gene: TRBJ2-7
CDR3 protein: CASSFVTSGSYEQYF

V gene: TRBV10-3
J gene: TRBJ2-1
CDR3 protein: CAISDFASGPGDEQFF

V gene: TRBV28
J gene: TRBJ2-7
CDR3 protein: CASSQTSLGSYEQYF

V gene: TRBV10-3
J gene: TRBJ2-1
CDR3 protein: CAISESALRGGGLNEQFF

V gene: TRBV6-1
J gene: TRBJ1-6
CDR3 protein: CASRPSGGGYNSPLHF

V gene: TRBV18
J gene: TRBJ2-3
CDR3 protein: CASSTTSGSTNTQYF

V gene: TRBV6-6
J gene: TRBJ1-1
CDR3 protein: CASTTGGWTEAFF

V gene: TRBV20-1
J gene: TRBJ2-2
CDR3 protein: CSARVGGRDTGELFF